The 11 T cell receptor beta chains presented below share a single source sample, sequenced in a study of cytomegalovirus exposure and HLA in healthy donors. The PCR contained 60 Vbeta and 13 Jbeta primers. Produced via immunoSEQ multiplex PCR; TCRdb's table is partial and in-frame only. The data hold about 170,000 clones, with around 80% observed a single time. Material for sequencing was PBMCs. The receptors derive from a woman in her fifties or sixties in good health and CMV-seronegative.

The CDR3 coding sequence is TGTGCCAGCAGCTTAGCGGGGCAGCCTAACACTGAAGCTTTCTTT. Translated, it gives CASSLAGQPNTEAFF. This chain links TRBV7-6 with TRBJ1-1, with D possibly being TRBD1 (5 bases). The germline V gene encodes CDR1 SGHVS and CDR2 FNYEAQ. V lost 0 bases and J 2 bases, leaving 10 bases between the germline ends. This CDR3 is 15 amino acids long.

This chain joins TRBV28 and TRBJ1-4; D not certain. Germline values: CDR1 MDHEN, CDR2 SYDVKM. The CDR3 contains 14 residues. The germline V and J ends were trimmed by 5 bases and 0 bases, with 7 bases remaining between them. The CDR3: CASSPSATNEKLFF. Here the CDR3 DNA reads TGTGCCAGCAGTCCATCAGCAACTAATGAAAAACTGTTTTTT.

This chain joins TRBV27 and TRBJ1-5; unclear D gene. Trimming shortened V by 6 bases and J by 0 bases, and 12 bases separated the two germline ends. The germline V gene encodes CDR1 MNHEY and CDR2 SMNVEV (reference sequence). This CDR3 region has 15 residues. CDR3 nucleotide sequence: TGTGCCAGCAGCCCACCGGAGGATAGCAATCAGCCCCAGCATTTT. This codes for CASSPPEDSNQPQHF.

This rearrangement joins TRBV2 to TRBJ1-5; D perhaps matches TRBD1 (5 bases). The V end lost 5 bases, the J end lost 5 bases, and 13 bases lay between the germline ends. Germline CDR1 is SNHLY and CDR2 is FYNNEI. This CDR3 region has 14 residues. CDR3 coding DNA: TGTGCCAGCAGTCGGGCAGGGTCTTATCAGCCCCAGCATTTT. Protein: CASSRAGSYQPQHF.

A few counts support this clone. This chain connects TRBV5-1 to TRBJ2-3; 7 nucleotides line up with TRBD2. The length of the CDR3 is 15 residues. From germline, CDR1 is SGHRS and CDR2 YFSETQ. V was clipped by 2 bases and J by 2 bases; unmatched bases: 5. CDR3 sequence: CASSLGTTNTDTQYF. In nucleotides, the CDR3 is TGCGCCAGCAGCTTAGGGACTACCAACACAGATACGCAGTATTTT. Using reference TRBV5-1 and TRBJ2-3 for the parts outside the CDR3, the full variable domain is KAGVTQTPRYLIKTRGQQVTLSCSPISGHRSVSWYQQTPGQGLQFLFEYFSETQRNKGNFPGRFSGRQFSNSRSEMNVSTLELGDSALYLCASSLGTTNTDTQYFGPGTRLTVL.

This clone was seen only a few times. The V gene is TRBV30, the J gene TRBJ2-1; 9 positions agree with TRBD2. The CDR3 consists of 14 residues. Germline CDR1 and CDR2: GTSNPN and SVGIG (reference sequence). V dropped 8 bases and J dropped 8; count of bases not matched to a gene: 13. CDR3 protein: CAASGTSLFDEQFF. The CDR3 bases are TGTGCCGCATCCGGGACTAGCCTTTTCGATGAGCAGTTCTTC.

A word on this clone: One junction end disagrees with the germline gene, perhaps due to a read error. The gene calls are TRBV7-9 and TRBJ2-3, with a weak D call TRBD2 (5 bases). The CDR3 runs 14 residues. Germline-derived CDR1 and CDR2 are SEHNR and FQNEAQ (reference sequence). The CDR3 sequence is CSSRSWRVTDTQYF. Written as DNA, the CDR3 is TGTTCCAGCAGATCATGGCGGGTCACAGATACGCAGTATTTT.

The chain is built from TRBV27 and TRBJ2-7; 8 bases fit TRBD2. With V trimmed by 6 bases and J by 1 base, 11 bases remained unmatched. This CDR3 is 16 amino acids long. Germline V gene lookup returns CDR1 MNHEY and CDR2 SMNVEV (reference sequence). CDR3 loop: CASRPLIAGLSYEQYF. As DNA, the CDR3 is TGTGCCAGCAGACCTCTAATAGCGGGGCTTTCCTACGAGCAGTACTTC.

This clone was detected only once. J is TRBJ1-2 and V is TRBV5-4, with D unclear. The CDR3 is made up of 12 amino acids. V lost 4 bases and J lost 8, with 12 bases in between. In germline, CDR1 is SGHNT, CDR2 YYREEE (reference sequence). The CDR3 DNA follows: TGTGCCAGCAGCCAAGTTACCGGGGGCTACACCTTC. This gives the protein CASSQVTGGYTF.

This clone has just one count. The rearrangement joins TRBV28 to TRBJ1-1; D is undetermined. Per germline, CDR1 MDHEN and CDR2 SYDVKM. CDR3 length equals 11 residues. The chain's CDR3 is CATTERAEAFF. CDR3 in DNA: TGTGCTACGACCGAGCGCGCTGAAGCTTTCTTT.

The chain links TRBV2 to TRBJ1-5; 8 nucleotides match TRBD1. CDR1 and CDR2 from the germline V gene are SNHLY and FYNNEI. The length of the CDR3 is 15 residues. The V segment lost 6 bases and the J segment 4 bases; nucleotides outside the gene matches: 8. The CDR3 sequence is CASREQGVGNQPQHF. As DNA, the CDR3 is TGTGCCAGCAGGGAACAGGGGGTAGGGAATCAGCCCCAGCATTTT. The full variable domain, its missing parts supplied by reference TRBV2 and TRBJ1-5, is EPEVTQTPSHQVTQMGQEVILRCVPISNHLYFYWYRQILGQKVEFLVSFYNNEISEKSEIFDDQFSVERPDGSNFTLKIRSTKLEDSAMYFCASREQGVGNQPQHFGDGTRLSIL.